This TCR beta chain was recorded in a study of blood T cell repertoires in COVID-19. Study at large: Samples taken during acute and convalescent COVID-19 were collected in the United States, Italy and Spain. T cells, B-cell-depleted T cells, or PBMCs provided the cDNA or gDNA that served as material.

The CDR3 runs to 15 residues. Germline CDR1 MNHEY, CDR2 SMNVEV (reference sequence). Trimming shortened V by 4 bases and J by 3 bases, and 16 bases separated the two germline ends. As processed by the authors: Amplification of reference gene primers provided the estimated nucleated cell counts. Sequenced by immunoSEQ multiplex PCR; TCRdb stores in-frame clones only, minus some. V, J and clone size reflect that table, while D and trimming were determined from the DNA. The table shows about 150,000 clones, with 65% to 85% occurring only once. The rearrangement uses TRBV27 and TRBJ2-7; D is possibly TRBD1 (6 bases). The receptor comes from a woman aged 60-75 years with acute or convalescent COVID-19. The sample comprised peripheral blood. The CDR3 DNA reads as TGTGCCAGCAGTTCTACAGGGTCTCGGGGCTACGAGCAGTACTTC. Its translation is CASSSTGSRGYEQYF.